This T cell receptor (beta chain) stems from a study of shared clonotypes between healthy human individuals. The study ran the assay at deep level. Libraries were prepared by immunoSEQ multiplex PCR; TCRdb keeps only in-frame clonotypes and omits some of them. The repertoire holds about 1.1 million clones, approximately 78% seen once, with around 0.61% in the top ten. For this clone: Its antigen remains unidentified.

Study results and caveats: Clonotypes not shared had lower generation probabilities than those common to all four donors.

In germline, CDR1 is SQVTM, CDR2 ANQGSEA. The CDR3 consists of 13 residues. J gave up 4 bases and V 7 bases, and 8 bases lay outside the gene matches. Donors had no recently reported acute infections or vaccinations and were HIV-negative. The V call is TRBV29-1, the J call TRBJ2-7; 9 nucleotides match TRBD1. The clonotype originates from a man aged 18 to 30 in good health. Some clones in this sample may be carry-over from other donors' samples. Material for sequencing was memory CD4+ T cells from PBMCs. Regarding subset: CD45RA-negative fraction. The CDR3 nucleotides are TGCAGCGCCTGGGACAGGGTTTCTTACGAGCAGTACTTC. Its protein product is CSAWDRVSYEQYF.